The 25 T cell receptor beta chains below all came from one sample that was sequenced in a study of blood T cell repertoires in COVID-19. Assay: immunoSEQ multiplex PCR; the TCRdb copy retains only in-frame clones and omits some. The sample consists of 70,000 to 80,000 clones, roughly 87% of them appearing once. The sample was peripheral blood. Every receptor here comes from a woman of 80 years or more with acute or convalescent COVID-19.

The CDR3 loop is CASSSIDRNTEAFF. The CDR3, as DNA: TGTGCCAGCAGCTCTATCGACAGGAACACTGAAGCTTTCTTT. The rearrangement links TRBV5-6 to TRBJ1-1; D perhaps matches TRBD1 (5 bases). This CDR3 region has 14 residues. Germline V lookup: CDR1 SGHDT, CDR2 YYEEEE. V lost 3 bases and J 1 base, leaving 10 bases between the germline ends.

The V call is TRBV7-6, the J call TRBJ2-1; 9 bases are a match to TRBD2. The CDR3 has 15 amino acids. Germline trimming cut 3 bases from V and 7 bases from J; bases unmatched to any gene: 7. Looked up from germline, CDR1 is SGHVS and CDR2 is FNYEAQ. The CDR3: CASSFYSGSGNEQFF. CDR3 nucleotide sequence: TGTGCCAGCAGCTTTTATAGCGGGAGTGGGAATGAGCAGTTCTTC.

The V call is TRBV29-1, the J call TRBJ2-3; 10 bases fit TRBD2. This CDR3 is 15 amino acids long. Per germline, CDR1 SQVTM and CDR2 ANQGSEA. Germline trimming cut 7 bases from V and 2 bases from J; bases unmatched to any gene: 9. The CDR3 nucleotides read TGCAGCGCACGCCTACTAGCGGGGCCCACAGATACGCAGTATTTT. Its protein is CSARLLAGPTDTQYF.

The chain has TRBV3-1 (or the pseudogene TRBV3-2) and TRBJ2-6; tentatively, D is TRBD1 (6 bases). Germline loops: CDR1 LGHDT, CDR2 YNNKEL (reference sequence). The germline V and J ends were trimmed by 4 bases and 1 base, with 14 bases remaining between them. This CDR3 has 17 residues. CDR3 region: CASSRKGHLSGANVLTF. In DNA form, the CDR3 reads TGTGCCAGCAGCCGCAAGGGACACCTTTCTGGGGCCAACGTCCTGACTTTC.

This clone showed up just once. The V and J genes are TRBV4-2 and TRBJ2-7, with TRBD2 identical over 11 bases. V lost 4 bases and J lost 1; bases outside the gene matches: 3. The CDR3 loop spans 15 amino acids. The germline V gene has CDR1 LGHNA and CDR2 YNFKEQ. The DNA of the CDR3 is TGTGCCAGCAGCCCGACTAGCGGGAATTCCTACGAGCAGTACTTC. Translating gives CASSPTSGNSYEQYF.

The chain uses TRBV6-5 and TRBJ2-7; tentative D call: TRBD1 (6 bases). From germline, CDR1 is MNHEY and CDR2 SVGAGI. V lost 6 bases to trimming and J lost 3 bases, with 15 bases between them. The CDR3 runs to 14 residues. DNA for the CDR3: TGTGCCAGCAGAAAACAGGGATCAAGCTACGAGCAGTACTTC. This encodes CASRKQGSSYEQYF.

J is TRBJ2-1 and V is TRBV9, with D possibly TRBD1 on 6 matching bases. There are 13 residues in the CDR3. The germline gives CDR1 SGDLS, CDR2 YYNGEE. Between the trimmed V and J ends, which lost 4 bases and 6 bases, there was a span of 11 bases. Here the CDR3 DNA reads TGTGCCAGCAGCCTCCAGGGGAGCAATGAGCAGTTCTTC. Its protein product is CASSLQGSNEQFF.

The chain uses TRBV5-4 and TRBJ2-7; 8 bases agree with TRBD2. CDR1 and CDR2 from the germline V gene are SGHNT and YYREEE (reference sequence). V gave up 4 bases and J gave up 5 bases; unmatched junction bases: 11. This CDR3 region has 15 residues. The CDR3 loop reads CASSAGGAGDNEQYF. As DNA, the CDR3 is TGTGCCAGCAGCGCCGGGGGGGCGGGAGACAACGAGCAGTACTTC.

The CDR3 DNA follows: TGTGCCAGCAGCCAAGAACTTGAGGCAGGGGAAGCTTTCTTT. Its protein is CASSQELEAGEAFF. The chain joins TRBV14 to TRBJ1-1, with TRBD1 as a possible D gene (5 bases). With 0 bases removed from V and 8 bases from J, the gap between germline ends came to 13 bases. This CDR3 region has 14 residues. The germline CDR1 and CDR2 sequences are SGHDN and FVKESK. Full variable domain (rest looked up from reference TRBV14 and TRBJ1-1): EAGVTQFPSHSVIEKGQTVTLRCDPISGHDNLYWYRRVMGKEIKFLLHFVKESKQDESGMPNNRFLAERTGGTYSTLKVQPAELEDSGVYFCASSQELEAGEAFFGQGTRLTVV.

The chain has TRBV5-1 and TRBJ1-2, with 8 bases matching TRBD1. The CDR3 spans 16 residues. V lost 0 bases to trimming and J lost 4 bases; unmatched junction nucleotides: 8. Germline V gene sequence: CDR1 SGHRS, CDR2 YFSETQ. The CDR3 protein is CASSLASAGGSYGYTF. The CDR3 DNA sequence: TGCGCCAGCAGCTTGGCTTCGGCAGGGGGCAGCTATGGCTACACCTTC.

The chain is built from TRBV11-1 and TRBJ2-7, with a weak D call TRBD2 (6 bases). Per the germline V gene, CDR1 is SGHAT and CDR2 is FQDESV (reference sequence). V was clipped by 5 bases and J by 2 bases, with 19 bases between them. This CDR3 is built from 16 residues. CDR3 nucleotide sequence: TGTGCCAGCAGCCTGGCGTCTGCGGGGACTGCCTACGAGCAGTACTTC. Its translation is CASSLASAGTAYEQYF.

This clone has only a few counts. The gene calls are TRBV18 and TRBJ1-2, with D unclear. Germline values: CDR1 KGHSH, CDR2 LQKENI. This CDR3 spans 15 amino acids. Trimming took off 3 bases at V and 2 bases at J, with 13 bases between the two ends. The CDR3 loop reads CASSPDSSANYGYTF. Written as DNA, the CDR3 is TGTGCCAGCTCACCTGACTCTTCCGCCAACTATGGCTACACCTTC.

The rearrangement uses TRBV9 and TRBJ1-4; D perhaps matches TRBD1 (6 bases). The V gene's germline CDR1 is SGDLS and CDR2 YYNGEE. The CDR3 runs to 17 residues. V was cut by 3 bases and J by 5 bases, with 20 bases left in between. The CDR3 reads CASSGTRGGASNEKLFF. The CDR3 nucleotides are TGTGCCAGCAGCGGAACCCGGGGGGGGGCCTCAAATGAAAAACTGTTTTTT.

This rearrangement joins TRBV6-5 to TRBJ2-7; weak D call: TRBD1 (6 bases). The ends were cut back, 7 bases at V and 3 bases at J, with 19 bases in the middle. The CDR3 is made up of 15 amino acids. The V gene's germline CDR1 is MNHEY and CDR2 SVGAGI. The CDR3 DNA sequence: TGTGCCAGCACCGCCATCCGGGACACCTACTACGAGCAGTACTTC. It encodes CASTAIRDTYYEQYF.

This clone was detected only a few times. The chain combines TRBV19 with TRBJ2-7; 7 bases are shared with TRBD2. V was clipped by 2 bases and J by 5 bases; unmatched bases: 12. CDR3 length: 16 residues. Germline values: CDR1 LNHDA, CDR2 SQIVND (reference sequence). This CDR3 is CASSINGPSGANEQYF. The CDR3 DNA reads TGTGCCAGTAGTATAAATGGCCCTAGCGGAGCCAACGAGCAGTACTTC. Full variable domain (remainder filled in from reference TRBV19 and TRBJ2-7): DGGITQSPKYLFRKEGQNVTLSCEQNLNHDAMYWYRQDPGQGLRLIYYSQIVNDFQKGDIAEGYSVSREKKESFPLTVTSAQKNPTAFYLCASSINGPSGANEQYFGPGTRLTVT.

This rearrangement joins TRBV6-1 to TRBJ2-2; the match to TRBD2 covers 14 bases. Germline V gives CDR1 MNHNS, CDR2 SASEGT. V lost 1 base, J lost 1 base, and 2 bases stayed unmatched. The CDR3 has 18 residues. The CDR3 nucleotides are TGTGCCAGCAGTGAAGGGACTAGCGGGAGGAGGAACACCGGGGAGCTGTTTTTT. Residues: CASSEGTSGRRNTGELFF.

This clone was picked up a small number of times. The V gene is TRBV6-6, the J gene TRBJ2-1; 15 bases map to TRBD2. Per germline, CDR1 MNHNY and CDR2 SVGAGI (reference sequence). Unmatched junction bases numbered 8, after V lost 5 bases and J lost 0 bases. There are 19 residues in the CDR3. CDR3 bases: TGTGCCAGCAGTCAGAGGACTAGCGGGAGGGATAGCTCCTACAATGAGCAGTTCTTC. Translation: CASSQRTSGRDSSYNEQFF.

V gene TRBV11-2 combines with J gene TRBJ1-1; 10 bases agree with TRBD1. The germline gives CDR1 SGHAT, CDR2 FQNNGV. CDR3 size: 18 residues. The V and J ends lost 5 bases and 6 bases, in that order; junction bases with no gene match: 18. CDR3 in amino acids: CASSQAGQGFLGFSEAFF. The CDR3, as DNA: TGTGCCAGCAGCCAGGCGGGACAGGGGTTTTTGGGCTTCTCTGAAGCTTTCTTT.

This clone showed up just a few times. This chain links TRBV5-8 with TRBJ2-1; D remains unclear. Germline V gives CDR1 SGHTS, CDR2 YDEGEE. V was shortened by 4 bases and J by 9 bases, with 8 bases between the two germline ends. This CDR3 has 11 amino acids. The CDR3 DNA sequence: TGTGCCAGCAGCAGTAGTAGTGAGCAGTTCTTC. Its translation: CASSSSSEQFF.

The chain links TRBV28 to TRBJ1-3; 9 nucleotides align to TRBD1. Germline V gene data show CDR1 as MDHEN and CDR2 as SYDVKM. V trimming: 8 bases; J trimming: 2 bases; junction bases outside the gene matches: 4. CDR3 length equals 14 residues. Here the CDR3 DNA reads TGTGCCAGCCTACAGGGGGCGCCTGGAAACACCATATATTTT. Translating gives CASLQGAPGNTIYF.

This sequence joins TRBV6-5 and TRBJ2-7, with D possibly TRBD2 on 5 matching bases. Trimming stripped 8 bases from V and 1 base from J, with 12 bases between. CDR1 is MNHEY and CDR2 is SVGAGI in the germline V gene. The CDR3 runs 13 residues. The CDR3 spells CASRGQASYEQYF. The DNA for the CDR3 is TGTGCCAGCCGCGGGCAGGCATCCTACGAGCAGTACTTC.

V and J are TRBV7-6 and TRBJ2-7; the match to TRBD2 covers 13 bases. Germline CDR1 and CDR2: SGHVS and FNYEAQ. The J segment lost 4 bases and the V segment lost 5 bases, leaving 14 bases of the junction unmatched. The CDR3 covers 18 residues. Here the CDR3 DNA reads TGTGCCAGCAGCACGGCCGTTGGACTAGCGGGAGTTTATTACGAGCAGTACTTC. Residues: CASSTAVGLAGVYYEQYF. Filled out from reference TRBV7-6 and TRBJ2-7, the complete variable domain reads GAGVSQSPRYKVTKRGQDVALRCDPISGHVSLYWYRQALGQGPEFLTYFNYEAQQDKSGLPNDRFSAERPEGSISTLTIQRTEQRDSAMYRCASSTAVGLAGVYYEQYFGPGTRLTVT.

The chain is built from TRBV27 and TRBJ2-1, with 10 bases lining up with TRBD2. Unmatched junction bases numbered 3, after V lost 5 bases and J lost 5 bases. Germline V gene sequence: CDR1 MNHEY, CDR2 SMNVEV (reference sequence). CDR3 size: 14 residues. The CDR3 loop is CASSTSGTNNEQFF. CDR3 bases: TGTGCCAGCAGTACTAGCGGGACGAACAATGAGCAGTTCTTC.

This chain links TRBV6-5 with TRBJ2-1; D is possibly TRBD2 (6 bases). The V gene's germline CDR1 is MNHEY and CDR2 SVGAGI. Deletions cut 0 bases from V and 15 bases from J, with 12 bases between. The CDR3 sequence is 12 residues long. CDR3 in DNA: TGTGCCAGCAGTTACTCGCCGGGAGTCATGTTCTTC. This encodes CASSYSPGVMFF.

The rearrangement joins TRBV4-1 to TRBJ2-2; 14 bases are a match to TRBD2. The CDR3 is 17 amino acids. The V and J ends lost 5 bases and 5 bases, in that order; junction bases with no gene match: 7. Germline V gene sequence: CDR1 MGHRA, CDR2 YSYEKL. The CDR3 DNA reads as TGCGCCAGCAGCTGGGGACTAGCGGGAGTATTTACCGGGGAGCTGTTTTTT. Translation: CASSWGLAGVFTGELFF.